The rows below give T cell receptor beta chains drawn from one sample of a study of shared clonotypes between healthy human individuals. The assay was immunoSEQ multiplex PCR, and TCRdb's table has in-frame clones only and misses some. The table has fewer than 550,000 clones, 75% to 80% seen once. The sequencing sample was made of PBMCs. These receptors were taken from a woman between 40 and 50 years old in good health. Some clones in this sample may be carry-over from other donors' samples. CDR3s include the opening cysteine and the closing phenylalanine or tryptophan. A D gene is named only where the DNA matches it firmly. The listing skips clone size in some rows; elsewhere it reads once, few, many or a size class.

v_call	d_call	j_call	clone_size	cdr3_nt	cdr3_aa
TRBV7-9	TRBD2	TRBJ2-3	.	TGTGCCAGCAGACCTAGCGGGAGTCAGACAGATACGCAGTATTTT	CASRPSGSQTDTQYF
TRBV5-4	TRBD2	TRBJ2-3	.	TGTGCCAGCAGCCAGGGACTAGCGCATAGCACAGATACGCAGTATTTT	CASSQGLAHSTDTQYF
TRBV28	.	TRBJ1-6	.	TGTGCCAGCAGTTTGGCCCCTTCGGTAAATTCACCCCTCCACTTT	CASSLAPSVNSPLHF
TRBV7-2	.	TRBJ2-2	.	TGTGCCAGCAGCTTCTGGCGGGGGAACACCGGGGAGCTGTTTTTT	CASSFWRGNTGELFF
TRBV6-1	.	TRBJ2-5	.	TGTGCCAGCCTCGGCCTGAGGCTCGGGGAGACCCAGTACTTC	CASLGLRLGETQYF
TRBV4-2	.	TRBJ2-5	.	TGTGCCAGCAGTCACACAGGACGGGAACAAGAGACCCAGTACTTC	CASSHTGREQETQYF
TRBV27	.	TRBJ2-5	.	TGTGCCAGCAGTTTAGTTTGGGGGTCAGAGACCCAGTACTTC	CASSLVWGSETQYF
TRBV5-6	.	TRBJ2-1	.	TGTGCCAGCAGCTTGGCGTGGCAGGGACTTGATGAGCAGTTCTTC	CASSLAWQGLDEQFF
TRBV13	TRBD1	TRBJ1-2	once	TGTGCCAGCAGCGTGGGAAGGGGGCATAACGTTAACTATGGCTACACCTTC	CASSVGRGHNVNYGYTF
TRBV6-1	TRBD1	TRBJ2-7	.	TGTGCTCCTAAATCTGGGACAGGGGCCTACGAGCAGTACTTC	CAPKSGTGAYEQYF
TRBV13	TRBD2	TRBJ2-1	.	TGTGCCAGCAGCTTAGGGGTAGCGGGAGTGGGGTACAATGAGCAGTTCTTC	CASSLGVAGVGYNEQFF
TRBV2	.	TRBJ2-1	.	TGTGCCAGCATGGTTAACCGGAACAATGAGCAGTTCTTC	CASMVNRNNEQFF
TRBV2	.	TRBJ1-5	.	TGTGCCAGCAGTCGAACGGGGCAGCCCCAGCATTTT	CASSRTGQPQHF
TRBV11-1	.	TRBJ2-7	.	TGTGCCAGCAGCCCAAGGGGCAGGGGATCCTACGAGCAGTACTTC	CASSPRGRGSYEQYF
TRBV29-1	TRBD2	TRBJ2-3	few	TGCAGCGTTGTTGGACTAGCGGGTTTGGATACGCAGTATTTT	CSVVGLAGLDTQYF
TRBV6-1	.	TRBJ2-1	.	TGTGCCAGCAGTGTTTTTGGGGGCCGAGAGGTGGATGAGCAGTTCTTC	CASSVFGGREVDEQFF
TRBV12-5	.	TRBJ2-3	.	TGTGCTAGTGGTTTGGCAAGACTCGATACGCAGTATTTT	CASGLARLDTQYF
TRBV6-5	TRBD1	TRBJ2-7	few	TGTGCCAGCAGCTACCTTGGACAGGGGGCAGGGCAGTACTTC	CASSYLGQGAGQYF
TRBV5-6	TRBD1	TRBJ2-7	.	TGTGCCAGCAGCTTCAATGACAGGGCTGGTTCCGAGCAGTACTTC	CASSFNDRAGSEQYF
TRBV19	TRBD2	TRBJ2-3	few	TGTGCCAGTAGTATGTGGACTAGCGGGAGATCCCACGATACGCAGTATTTT	CASSMWTSGRSHDTQYF
TRBV4-1	TRBD2	TRBJ2-1	.	TGCGCCAGCAGCCAATCGCAGGCTAGCGGAAACAATGAGCAGTTCTTC	CASSQSQASGNNEQFF
TRBV5-1	.	TRBJ1-2	once	TGCGCCAGCAGCTTGGACAGGGAGAAGGATGGCTACACCTTC	CASSLDREKDGYTF
TRBV12-5	TRBD2	TRBJ2-1	.	TGTGCTAGTGGTTTCCGGACTAGCGGGTATACCTTCACTGAGCAGTTCTTC	CASGFRTSGYTFTEQFF
TRBV7-2	.	TRBJ2-3	.	TGTGCCAGCAGCCCGCAGGGCGGGACACGCACAGATACGCAGTATTTT	CASSPQGGTRTDTQYF
TRBV28	.	TRBJ2-7	.	TGTGCCACCGGCCTCCTGGGGGTTTGGTACGAGCAGTACTTC	CATGLLGVWYEQYF
TRBV7-6	.	TRBJ2-3	.	TGTGCCAGCAGCTTAGGGAGGACCACAGATACGCAGTATTTT	CASSLGRTTDTQYF
TRBV7-3	TRBD2	TRBJ2-2	.	TGTGCCAGCAGCCCTAGGACTAGCGGGAGCACCGGGGAGCTGTTTTTT	CASSPRTSGSTGELFF
TRBV19	.	TRBJ2-5	.	TGTGCCAGTAGCTTCTTGTGGGGAGAGACCCAGTACTTC	CASSFLWGETQYF
TRBV7-2	TRBD2	TRBJ2-5	.	TGTGCCAGCAGCTTTGGAGCGGGAGTTGGGGAGACCCAGTACTTC	CASSFGAGVGETQYF
TRBV28	TRBD2	TRBJ2-3	.	TGTGCCAGCCCTCCGGGCCTAGCGGGGAGCACAGATACGCAGTATTTT	CASPPGLAGSTDTQYF
TRBV7-9	.	TRBJ2-1	.	TGTGCCAGCAGTTCACGGCAAGACTACAATGAGCAGTTCTTC	CASSSRQDYNEQFF
TRBV7-9	TRBD2	TRBJ2-3	few	TGTGCCAGCAATCTAGGGAGAGCGGGAGCGAGTTCTAGCACAGATACGCAGTATTTT	CASNLGRAGASSSTDTQYF
TRBV6-4	.	TRBJ2-1	few	TGTGCCAGCAGTGACGGCAAACACTCCTACAATGAGCAGTTCTTC	CASSDGKHSYNEQFF
TRBV6-4	.	TRBJ2-6	.	TGTGCCAGCAGTCCTAATCAGGGGGCCAACGTCCTGACTTTC	CASSPNQGANVLTF
TRBV6-5	TRBD2	TRBJ2-2	.	TGTGCCAGCAGTTACTCGCCTAGCGGGATCACCGGGGAGCTGTTTTTT	CASSYSPSGITGELFF
TRBV2	.	TRBJ1-4	few	TGTGCCAGCAGTGGGCAGGTTTCTTGGGAAAAACTGTTTTTT	CASSGQVSWEKLFF
TRBV15	TRBD2	TRBJ2-5	.	TGTGCCACCAGCAGAGAATCTGGGGCGGGGGCCCAGTACTTC	CATSRESGAGAQYF
TRBV7-2	.	TRBJ1-3	.	TGTGCCAGCAGCTTCCGCCCCGGAAACACCATATATTTT	CASSFRPGNTIYF
TRBV9	TRBD1	TRBJ2-3	.	TGTGCCAGCAGCGTTGGAGGGACAGGGGGCATGGATACGCAGTATTTT	CASSVGGTGGMDTQYF
TRBV6-1	.	TRBJ1-1	once	TGTGCCAGCAGTTTAGGTACGGTGAACACTGAAGCTTTCTTT	CASSLGTVNTEAFF
TRBV4-3	.	TRBJ1-3	.	TGCGCCAGCAGCCAAAGCTTCACAGGGAACCAAGGGACTGGAAACACCATATATTTT	CASSQSFTGNQGTGNTIYF
TRBV6-4	.	TRBJ1-2	.	TGTGCCAGCAGTGACTCGGCGGAAGGATATGGCTACACCTTC	CASSDSAEGYGYTF
TRBV11-2	.	TRBJ2-7	.	TGTGCCAGCAGCTTGTCAGGTTACGAGCAGTACTTC	CASSLSGYEQYF
TRBV5-1	TRBD1	TRBJ2-7	few	TGCGCCAGCAGCTCTCCGCTGGGGACAGGGTTCGTCGAGCAGTACTTC	CASSSPLGTGFVEQYF
TRBV18	TRBD1	TRBJ1-5	once	TGTGCCAGCTCAGCGGGACAGGGCAATCAGCCCCAGCATTTT	CASSAGQGNQPQHF
TRBV4-2	.	TRBJ1-3	few	TGTGCCAGCAGCCAAGATCGGGGGGTGTTAGGAAACACCATATATTTT	CASSQDRGVLGNTIYF
TRBV15	.	TRBJ1-1	.	TGTGCCACCAGCAGAGATATTAAGCGGGGACACCAAGCTTTCTTT	CATSRDIKRGHQAFF
TRBV5-6	TRBD1	TRBJ2-5	.	TGTGCCAGCAGCCCGAAGCTGCAGGGGGCGAAAGAGACCCAGTACTTC	CASSPKLQGAKETQYF
TRBV6-5	TRBD2	TRBJ2-7	.	TGTGCCAGCAGTTACTCAGCGGGAGGGCCCTACGAGCAGTACTTC	CASSYSAGGPYEQYF
TRBV4-1	.	TRBJ1-1	few	TGCGCCAGCAGCCAAGATCGGGTGGCGGACACTGAAGCTTTCTTT	CASSQDRVADTEAFF